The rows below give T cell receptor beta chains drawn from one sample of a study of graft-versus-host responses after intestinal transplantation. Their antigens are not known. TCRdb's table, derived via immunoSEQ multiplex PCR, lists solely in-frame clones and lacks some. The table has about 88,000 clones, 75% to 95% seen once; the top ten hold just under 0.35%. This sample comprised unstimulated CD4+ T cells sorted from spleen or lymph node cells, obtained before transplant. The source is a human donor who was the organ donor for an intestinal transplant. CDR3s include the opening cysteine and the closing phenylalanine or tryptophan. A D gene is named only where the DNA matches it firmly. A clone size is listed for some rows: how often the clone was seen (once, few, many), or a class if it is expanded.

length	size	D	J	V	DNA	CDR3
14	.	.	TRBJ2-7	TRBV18	TGTGCCAGCTCACCAGCAGGGGGGCCCTACGAGCAGTACTTC	CASSPAGGPYEQYF
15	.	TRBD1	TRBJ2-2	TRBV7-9	TGTGCCAGCAGCCGCGACAGGGTTGGTAGCGGGGAGCTGTTTTTT	CASSRDRVGSGELFF
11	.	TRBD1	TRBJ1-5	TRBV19	TGTGCCAGTAGTCAGGACAGGTGGCAGCATTTT	CASSQDRWQHF
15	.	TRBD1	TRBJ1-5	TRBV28	TGTGCCAGCAGTCAGGACAGGGTTGGCAATCAGCCCCAGCATTTT	CASSQDRVGNQPQHF
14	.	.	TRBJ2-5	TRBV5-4	TGTGCCAGCAGCTGGGGAGGGAGGGGGGAGACCCAGTACTTC	CASSWGGRGETQYF
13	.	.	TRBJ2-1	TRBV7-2	TGTGCCAGCAGCGCGACAAATTACAATGAGCAGTTCTTC	CASSATNYNEQFF
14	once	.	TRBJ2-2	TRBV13	TGTGCCAGCAGCTCCAACGGAGGGGAGAGGGAGCTGTTTTTT	CASSSNGGERELFF
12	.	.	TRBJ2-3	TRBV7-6	TGTGCCAGCAGCCCGGGACTAGATACGCAGTATTTT	CASSPGLDTQYF
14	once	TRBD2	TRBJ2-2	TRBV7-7	TGTGCTAGCAGCTTCCTAGCGGGGTACGGGGAGCTGTTTTTT	CASSFLAGYGELFF
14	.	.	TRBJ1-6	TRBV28	TGTGCCAGCAAAACGGGCTCCTATAATTCACCCCTCCACTTT	CASKTGSYNSPLHF
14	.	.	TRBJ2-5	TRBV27	TGTGCCAGCAGTTTAACTAGCACTAAAGAGACCCAGTACTTC	CASSLTSTKETQYF
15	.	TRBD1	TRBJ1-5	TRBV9	TGTGCCAGCAGCGTAGGGGGACAGGATTATCAGCCCCAGCATTTT	CASSVGGQDYQPQHF
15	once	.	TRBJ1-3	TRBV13	TGTGCCAGCAGCCTAAGGGGACACTCTGGAAACACCATATATTTT	CASSLRGHSGNTIYF
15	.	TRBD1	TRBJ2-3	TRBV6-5	TGTGCCAGCAGTGGCGGGACAGGGGCAAAGTATACGCAGTATTTT	CASSGGTGAKYTQYF
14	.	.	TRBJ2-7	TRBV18	TGTGCCAGCTCACCGGGACACGGAAGTTACGAGCAGTACTTC	CASSPGHGSYEQYF
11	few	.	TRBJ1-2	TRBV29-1	TGCAGCGTTGTGGGAGAAGATGGCTACACCTTC	CSVVGEDGYTF
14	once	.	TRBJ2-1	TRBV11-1	TGTGCCAGCGGTTACAGCGGCTCCTACAATGAGCAGTTCTTC	CASGYSGSYNEQFF
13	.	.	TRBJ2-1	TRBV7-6	TGTGCCAGCAGCTTAGTAGAATACAATGAGCAGTTCTTC	CASSLVEYNEQFF
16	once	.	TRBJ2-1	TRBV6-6	TGTGCCAGCAACCCGGGCGATAGGGGTTTGTACGATGAGCAGTTCTTC	CASNPGDRGLYDEQFF
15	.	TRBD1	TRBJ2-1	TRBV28	TGTGCCAGCAGGAAAGACAGGGTGTCCTACAATGAGCAGTTCTTC	CASRKDRVSYNEQFF
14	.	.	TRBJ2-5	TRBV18	TGTGCCAGCTCACTAACAAGATACCAAGAGACCCAGTACTTC	CASSLTRYQETQYF
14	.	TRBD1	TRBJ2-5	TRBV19	TGTGCCAGTAGTGGATTAGGACAGGGAGAGACCCAGTACTTC	CASSGLGQGETQYF
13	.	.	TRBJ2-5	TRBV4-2	TGTGCCAGCGGGCTTGGGCACCAAGAGACCCAGTACTTC	CASGLGHQETQYF
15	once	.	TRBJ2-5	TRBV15	TGTGCCACCAGCAGAGATCTTTCGGGATTGGAGACCCAGTACTTC	CATSRDLSGLETQYF
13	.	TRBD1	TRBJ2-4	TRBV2	TGTGCCAGCAGTGGACAGGGTCTAAACATTCAGTACTTC	CASSGQGLNIQYF
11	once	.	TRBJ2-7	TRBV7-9	TGTGCCAGCAGCTCCTACGACGAGCAGTACTTC	CASSSYDEQYF
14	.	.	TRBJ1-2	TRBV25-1	TGTGCCAGCAGTGATTCCGGGACTCTCTATGGCTACACCTTC	CASSDSGTLYGYTF
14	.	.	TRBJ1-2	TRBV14	TGTGCCAGCAGCCAGACTCCGGGTTACGATGGCTACACCTTC	CASSQTPGYDGYTF
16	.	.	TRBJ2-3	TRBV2	TGTGCCAGCAGTGGATGGTCAAGCGCTATAACAGATACGCAGTATTTT	CASSGWSSAITDTQYF
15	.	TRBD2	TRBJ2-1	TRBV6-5	TGTGCCAGCAGAGACAGTCCGGGGGGATACAATGAGCAGTTCTTC	CASRDSPGGYNEQFF
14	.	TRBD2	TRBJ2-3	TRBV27	TGTGCCAGCAGTGGTAAGCGGGGTACAAGTACGCAGTATTTT	CASSGKRGTSTQYF
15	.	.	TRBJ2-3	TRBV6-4	TGTGCCAGCAGTCCCGGGACAAGTTACACAGATACGCAGTATTTT	CASSPGTSYTDTQYF
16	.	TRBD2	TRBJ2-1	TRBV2	TGTGCCAGCAGTTCAAGCGGGGGCCACTCCTACAATGAGCAGTTCTTC	CASSSSGGHSYNEQFF
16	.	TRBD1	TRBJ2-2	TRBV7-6	TGTGCCAGCAGCTGGGGGGACAGGAGGAACACCGGGGAGCTGTTTTTT	CASSWGDRRNTGELFF
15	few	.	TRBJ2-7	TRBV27	TGTGCCAGCAGTTTAAACGCGGGTAGCTCCTACGAGCAGTACTTC	CASSLNAGSSYEQYF
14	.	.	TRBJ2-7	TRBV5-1	TGCGCCAGCAGCTTCTCTCAGGGAATATACGAGCAGTACTTC	CASSFSQGIYEQYF
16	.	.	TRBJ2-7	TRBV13	TGTGCCAGCAGCCCCCCTCGGCGGGAAAGGGGAAGCGAGCAGTACTTC	CASSPPRRERGSEQYF
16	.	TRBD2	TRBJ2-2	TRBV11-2	TGTGCCAGCAGCGTAATGGCGGAGCGGGGGTCCGGGGAGCTGTTTTTT	CASSVMAERGSGELFF
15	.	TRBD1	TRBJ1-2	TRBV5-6	TGTGCCAGCAGGGAGGGGTGGACAGGGGTCTATGGCTACACCTTC	CASREGWTGVYGYTF
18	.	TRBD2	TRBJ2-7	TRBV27	TGTGCCAGCAGTTTAAAACTAGCGGGAGGGTCCTACTCCTACGAGCAGTACTTC	CASSLKLAGGSYSYEQYF
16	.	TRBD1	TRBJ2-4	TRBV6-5	TGTGCCAGCAGTTACCGCTTGACAGGGGGCAAAAACATTCAGTACTTC	CASSYRLTGGKNIQYF
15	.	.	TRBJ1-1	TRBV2	TGTGCCAGCAGTCCCCAGGGTCATTCGAACACTGAAGCTTTCTTT	CASSPQGHSNTEAFF
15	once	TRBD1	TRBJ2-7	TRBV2	TGTGCCAGCAGCCGACAGGGGGCGCCACCTTACGAGCAGTACTTC	CASSRQGAPPYEQYF
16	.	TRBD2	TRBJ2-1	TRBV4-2	TGTGCCAGCAGCCAATGGACTAGCGGGCAGTACAATGAGCAGTTCTTC	CASSQWTSGQYNEQFF
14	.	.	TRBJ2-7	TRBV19	TGTGCCAGTAGTGCGCTCGGGAGAAAGGACGAGCAGTACTTC	CASSALGRKDEQYF
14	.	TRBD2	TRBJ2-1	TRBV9	TGTGCCAGCACCCGACTAGCGGGAGGGAATGAGCAGTTCTTC	CASTRLAGGNEQFF
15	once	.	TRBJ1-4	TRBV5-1	TGCGCCAGCAGCGGGACCGGGACACCTAATGAAAAACTGTTTTTT	CASSGTGTPNEKLFF
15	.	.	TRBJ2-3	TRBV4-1	TGCGCCAGCAGCCAAGCCGACTCGGGGAAGGATACGCAGTATTTT	CASSQADSGKDTQYF
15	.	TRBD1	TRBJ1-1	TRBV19	TGTGCCAGTAGCCAAGCGACAGGGTTGAACACTGAAGCTTTCTTT	CASSQATGLNTEAFF
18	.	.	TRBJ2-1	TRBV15	TGTGCCACCAGCAGAGATGGCGGGGGCCCCCGCTCCTACAATGAGCAGTTCTTC	CATSRDGGGPRSYNEQFF
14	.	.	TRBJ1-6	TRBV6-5	TGTGCCAGCAGTTCAGGGTCCCATAATTCACCCCTCCACTTT	CASSSGSHNSPLHF
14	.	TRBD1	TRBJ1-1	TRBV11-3	TGTGCCAGCAGCTCGGGACAGGTGCCCTCATTATATTTCTTT	CASSSGQVPSLYFF
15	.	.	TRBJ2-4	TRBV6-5	TGTGCCAGCAGCCAAAGTGCGGGCAGGCTAAACATTCAGTACTTC	CASSQSAGRLNIQYF
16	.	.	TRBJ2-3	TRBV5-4	TGTGCCAGCAGCTTGGCGGTACCGCGGGGCACAGATACGCAGTACTTT	CASSLAVPRGTDTQYF
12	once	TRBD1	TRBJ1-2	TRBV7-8	TGTGCCAGCAGCTTAACAGGGGACGGCTACACCTTC	CASSLTGDGYTF
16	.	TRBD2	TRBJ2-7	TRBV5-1	TGCGCCAGCAGCGGCTCCGGTAGCGGGGGAACGGGTGAGCAGTACTTC	CASSGSGSGGTGEQYF
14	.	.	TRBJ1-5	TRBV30	TGTGCCTGGAGTGTATCGGGAGGGAATCAGCCCCAGCATTTT	CAWSVSGGNQPQHF
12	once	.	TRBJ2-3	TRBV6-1	TGTGCCAGCAGCGGGAGCACAGATACGCAGTATTTT	CASSGSTDTQYF
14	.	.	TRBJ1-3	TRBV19	TGTGCCAGTAAAGACGGAGGGTCTGGAAACACCATATATTTT	CASKDGGSGNTIYF